Detailed here is one T cell receptor beta chain. These data originate in a study of blood T cell repertoires in COVID-19. Method: immunoSEQ multiplex PCR; TCRdb's copy keeps in-frame clones and lacks some. The sample holds approximately 130,000 clones, over 70% seen once. V lost 0 bases and J 2 bases, leaving 7 bases between the germline ends. The CDR3 totals 13 residues. Germline assignment: CDR1 SQVTM and CDR2 ANQGSEA. V is TRBV29-1 and J is TRBJ2-5; a weak D match, TRBD1 (5 bases). The clonotype originates from an elderly man with acute or convalescent COVID-19. The sequenced sample was peripheral blood. CDR3 protein: CSVEENRQETQYF. CDR3 bases: TGCAGCGTTGAAGAAAACAGGCAAGAGACCCAGTACTTC.